The 9 T cell receptor beta chains given below trace back to one sample, sequenced in a study of blood T cell repertoires in COVID-19. Method: immunoSEQ multiplex PCR; TCRdb's copy keeps in-frame clones and lacks some. The sample has about 20,000 clones; more than 90% are singletons. The sample taken for sequencing was peripheral blood. The receptors were gathered from a man aged 65 to 85 with active COVID-19.

This chain uses TRBV10-3 with TRBJ1-2; D remains ambiguous. Trimming left V 4 bases short and J 1 base short, with 13 bases between. The CDR3 has 15 amino acids. Germline CDR1 and CDR2: ENHRY and SYGVKD. CDR3 protein: CAISGGDQVNYGYTF. CDR3 sequence (DNA): TGTGCCATCAGTGGCGGGGATCAAGTTAACTATGGCTACACCTTC.

This chain joins TRBV5-5 and TRBJ2-1, with TRBD2 identical over 7 bases. Trimming cost V 5 bases and J 6 bases; bases outside gene matches: 8. The CDR3 consists of 14 residues. The germline CDR1 and CDR2 sequences are SGHKS and YYEKEE (reference sequence). CDR3 nucleotides: TGTGCCAGCAGTGGACTAGGAGGAGGCAATGAGCAGTTCTTC. It is translated as CASSGLGGGNEQFF.

V is TRBV19 and J is TRBJ2-1; 7 bases match TRBD2. From germline, CDR1 is LNHDA and CDR2 SQIVND (reference sequence). Germline trimming cut 5 bases from V and 5 bases from J; bases unmatched to any gene: 9. This CDR3 contains 15 residues. The CDR3 here is CASSESGTTHNEQFF. The CDR3 nucleotides read TGTGCCAGTAGTGAAAGCGGGACTACACACAATGAGCAGTTCTTC. The variable domain in full, completed from reference TRBV19 and TRBJ2-1, reads DGGITQSPKYLFRKEGQNVTLSCEQNLNHDAMYWYRQDPGQGLRLIYYSQIVNDFQKGDIAEGYSVSREKKESFPLTVTSAQKNPTAFYLCASSESGTTHNEQFFGPGTRLTVL.

The chain combines TRBV10-2 with TRBJ1-5, with 9 bases aligning to TRBD1. CDR1 is WSHSY, CDR2 SAAADI, per germline. The CDR3 totals 17 residues. Trimming took 3 bases from V and 6 from J; bases not matched to a gene: 12. The CDR3 protein is CASSDLPAGTGSQPQHF. The DNA of the CDR3 is TGCGCCAGCAGTGACTTACCTGCCGGGACAGGGAGTCAGCCCCAGCATTTT.

The chain is built from TRBV15 and TRBJ2-5; 8 bases align to TRBD1. This CDR3 region has 16 residues. Germline CDR1 reads LNHNV; CDR2 reads YYDKDF (reference sequence). The V gene end was trimmed by 3 bases and the J gene end by 1 base; junction bases not matched to a gene: 7. CDR3 loop: CATSSLAGTGQETQYF. The CDR3 DNA follows: TGTGCCACCAGCAGCCTAGCAGGGACAGGCCAAGAGACCCAGTACTTC.

This chain links TRBV27 with TRBJ2-3; perhaps TRBD2 as D (5 bases). The V gene lost 5 bases and the J gene lost 3 bases, with 15 bases spanning the gap. This CDR3 spans 15 amino acids. Per germline, CDR1 MNHEY and CDR2 SMNVEV (reference sequence). CDR3 nucleotide sequence: TGTGCCAGCAGTCCACTGACCGGACTGACAGATACGCAGTATTTT. It encodes CASSPLTGLTDTQYF.

The chain uses TRBV3-1 (or the pseudogene TRBV3-2) and TRBJ2-4; D uncertain. CDR3 length: 18 residues. The ends were cut back, 0 bases at V and 0 bases at J, with 15 bases in the middle. Germline CDR1 reads LGHDT; CDR2 reads YNNKEL (reference sequence). For the CDR3, the DNA is TGTGCCAGCAGCCAAGATTATCCCCATGCGTCAGCCAAAAACATTCAGTACTTC. Translated: CASSQDYPHASAKNIQYF.

This chain links TRBV28 with TRBJ2-5, with unresolved D. The CDR3 loop spans 15 amino acids. V was cut by 3 bases and J by 2 bases, with 13 bases left in between. Germline assignment: CDR1 MDHEN and CDR2 SYDVKM. CDR3 sequence (DNA): TGTGCCAGCAGTTTGGAAGACACAGCTCAAGAGACCCAGTACTTC. Its protein product is CASSLEDTAQETQYF.

This chain links TRBV5-1 with TRBJ1-6; TRBD1 might be the D (5 bases). This CDR3 has 14 amino acids. Germline CDR1 and CDR2: SGHRS and YFSETQ. Trimming removed 4 bases at V and 8 bases at J, with 13 bases between. The CDR3 bases are TGCGCCAGCAGCGTAGGGCAGGGTCATTCACCCCTCCACTTT. Its translation: CASSVGQGHSPLHF.